Presented here are 18 T cell receptor beta chains from one specimen sequenced in a study of shared clonotypes between healthy human individuals. Sequencing was performed with immunoSEQ multiplex PCR; in TCRdb, only in-frame clones are kept and a portion is missing. The table includes approximately 530,000 clones, 90% to 97% detected once. What was sequenced was naive CD4+ T cells sorted from blood. Subset in this sample: CD45RA+ positively selected. The receptors were sampled from a woman aged 25 to 39 in good health.

V gene TRBV6-5 combines with J gene TRBJ1-1; D is ambiguous. Germline loops: CDR1 MNHEY, CDR2 SVGAGI. The CDR3 spans 12 residues. The ends were cut back, 2 bases at V and 3 bases at J, with 4 bases in the middle. The DNA for the CDR3 is TGTGCCAGCAGTTACCAGGACACTGAAGCTTTCTTT. The encoded protein is CASSYQDTEAFF.

The genes are TRBV10-3 and TRBJ2-1; 9 bases match TRBD2. This CDR3 region has 15 residues. V was clipped by 0 bases and J by 8 bases; unmatched bases: 5. CDR1 and CDR2 from the germline V gene are ENHRY and SYGVKD. CDR3 in amino acids: CAISESAGGPYEQFF. The CDR3 nucleotides read TGTGCCATCAGTGAGTCGGCGGGAGGGCCGTATGAGCAGTTCTTC.

The J gene is TRBJ2-1, the V gene TRBV2; D gene uncertain. With 5 bases removed from V and 0 bases from J, the gap between germline ends came to 8 bases. CDR1 and CDR2 from the germline V gene are SNHLY and FYNNEI. This CDR3 is 14 amino acids long. CDR3 DNA: TGTGCCAGCAGTCCGGGTTACTCCTACAATGAGCAGTTCTTC. Encoded protein: CASSPGYSYNEQFF.

The V call is TRBV28, the J call TRBJ2-3, with no clear D. The germline gives CDR1 MDHEN, CDR2 SYDVKM. The length of the CDR3 is 14 residues. V was pared by 10 bases and J by 1 base, with 15 bases between. This CDR3 is CATTMLIGTDTQYF. CDR3 in DNA: TGTGCCACCACTATGTTAATTGGCACAGATACGCAGTATTTT.

The chain recombines TRBV28 with TRBJ1-5, with a weak D call TRBD1 (5 bases). V was shortened by 5 bases and J by 3 bases, with 11 bases between the two germline ends. The germline CDR1 and CDR2 sequences are MDHEN and SYDVKM. The CDR3 covers 14 residues. The DNA of the CDR3 is TGTGCCAGCAGTAGGAGACAGACCAATCAGCCCCAGCATTTT. Protein: CASSRRQTNQPQHF.

The J gene is TRBJ2-7, the V gene TRBV5-4; the match to TRBD2 covers 8 bases. Germline-derived CDR1 and CDR2 are SGHNT and YYREEE (reference sequence). The CDR3 contains 14 residues. V dropped 3 bases and J dropped 1; count of bases not matched to a gene: 3. DNA for the CDR3: TGTGCCAGCAGCTCCAGACTAGCGTCCTACGAGCAGTACTTC. It codes for CASSSRLASYEQYF.

The genes are TRBV2 and TRBJ2-2; D not certain. V gave up 7 bases and J gave up 4 bases, with 13 bases separating them. Germline assignment: CDR1 SNHLY and CDR2 FYNNEI. The length of the CDR3 is 14 residues. As DNA, the CDR3 is TGTGCCAGCACCCCCGGGCTACCCACCGGGGAGCTGTTTTTT. It translates to CASTPGLPTGELFF.

Turning to this clone: The same CDR3 also results from other DNA sequences found in this sample. The CDR3 region is CASSLADEQYF. Written as DNA, the CDR3 is TGTGCCAGCAGCTTGGCCGACGAGCAGTACTTC. The genes are TRBV5-6 and TRBJ2-7; D uncertain. The CDR3 covers 11 residues. V was pared by 0 bases and J by 5 bases, with 3 bases between. Germline CDR1 and CDR2: SGHDT and YYEEEE.

J is TRBJ1-4 and V is TRBV9; the D is unclear. CDR1 and CDR2 (germline): SGDLS, YYNGEE. Trimming left V 4 bases short and J 3 bases short, with 13 bases between. The CDR3 loop spans 15 amino acids. The CDR3 loop is CASSRSSASNEKLFF. The CDR3 coding sequence is TGTGCCAGCAGCCGATCGAGCGCGTCTAATGAAAAACTGTTTTTT.

The rearrangement joins TRBV27 to TRBJ2-6; 8 nucleotides align to TRBD1. The J segment lost 0 bases and the V segment lost 5 bases, leaving 12 bases of the junction unmatched. From germline, CDR1 is MNHEY and CDR2 SMNVEV (reference sequence). The CDR3 length is 19 residues. The CDR3 here is CASSGRGQATLSGANVLTF. The DNA of the CDR3 is TGTGCCAGCAGTGGACGGGGACAGGCTACTCTCTCTGGGGCCAACGTCCTGACTTTC.

This clone was detected once. This rearrangement joins TRBV5-6 to TRBJ2-1; 7 bases line up with TRBD2. With V trimmed by 4 bases and J by 2 bases, 9 bases remained unmatched. The CDR3 consists of 16 residues. Germline V CDR1 and CDR2: SGHDT, YYEEEE. CDR3 coding DNA: TGTGCCAGCAGCCCGCGCCCCGGGAGGCCCTACAATGAGCAGTTCTTC. Translation: CASSPRPGRPYNEQFF.

The chain carries TRBV6-5 and TRBJ2-3; 13 bases agree with TRBD2. The CDR3 has 15 amino acids. V was clipped by 2 bases and J by 4 bases; unmatched bases: 0. Germline-derived CDR1 and CDR2 are MNHEY and SVGAGI. The CDR3 loop is CASSYGLAGADTQYF. In DNA, the CDR3 is TGTGCCAGCAGTTACGGACTAGCGGGAGCAGATACGCAGTATTTT.

The rearrangement links TRBV5-6 to TRBJ2-7; 9 nucleotides line up with TRBD2. This CDR3 has 16 amino acids. Trimming took 4 bases from V and 3 from J; bases not matched to a gene: 11. Looked up from germline, CDR1 is SGHDT and CDR2 is YYEEEE. CDR3 DNA: TGTGCCAGCAGCCTCAAAATTAGCGGGGGAAACTACGAGCAGTACTTC. Translating gives CASSLKISGGNYEQYF.

This chain uses TRBV7-2 with TRBJ2-1; unclear D gene. The germline gives CDR1 SGHTA, CDR2 FQGNSA. With 2 bases removed from V and 0 bases from J, the gap between germline ends came to 8 bases. The length of the CDR3 is 15 residues. CDR3 sequence (DNA): TGTGCCAGCAGCTTACGAACACGCTCCTACAATGAGCAGTTCTTC. This encodes CASSLRTRSYNEQFF.

This clone was observed a single time. The chain employs TRBV28 and TRBJ1-1; D possibly corresponds to TRBD1 (6 bases). CDR1 is MDHEN, CDR2 SYDVKM, per germline. With 2 bases removed from V and 2 bases from J, the gap between germline ends came to 12 bases. The CDR3 consists of 15 residues. CDR3 sequence (DNA): TGTGCCAGCAGTTTAGGGGGCGCAGATAACACTGAAGCTTTCTTT. Amino acid sequence: CASSLGGADNTEAFF.

The chain is built from TRBV30 and TRBJ1-4; the match to TRBD1 covers 7 bases. Germline CDR1 is GTSNPN and CDR2 is SVGIG (reference sequence). The CDR3 loop spans 14 amino acids. The ends lost 2 bases at V and 3 bases at J; junction bases unmatched: 3. CDR3 sequence reads: CAWSPGTANEKLFF. The CDR3 nucleotides are TGTGCCTGGAGTCCAGGGACAGCTAATGAAAAACTGTTTTTT.

As for this clone: The same CDR3 is also encoded by other DNA sequences in this sample. The chain links TRBV9 to TRBJ2-3, with 8 bases matching TRBD2. CDR1 and CDR2 from the germline V gene are SGDLS and YYNGEE. Trimming cost V 3 bases and J 0 bases; bases outside gene matches: 3. This CDR3 has 15 residues. CDR3 protein: CASSATSGSTDTQYF. The CDR3 region has the DNA TGTGCCAGCAGCGCTACTAGCGGAAGCACAGATACGCAGTATTTT.

The J gene is TRBJ1-1, the V gene TRBV10-3; D remains unclear. Germline V lookup: CDR1 ENHRY, CDR2 SYGVKD. The CDR3 spans 14 residues. V was trimmed by 3 bases and J by 1 base, leaving 9 bases between them. The CDR3 loop reads CAISDAFGNTEAFF. The CDR3 DNA reads as TGTGCCATCAGTGACGCTTTCGGGAACACTGAAGCTTTCTTT.